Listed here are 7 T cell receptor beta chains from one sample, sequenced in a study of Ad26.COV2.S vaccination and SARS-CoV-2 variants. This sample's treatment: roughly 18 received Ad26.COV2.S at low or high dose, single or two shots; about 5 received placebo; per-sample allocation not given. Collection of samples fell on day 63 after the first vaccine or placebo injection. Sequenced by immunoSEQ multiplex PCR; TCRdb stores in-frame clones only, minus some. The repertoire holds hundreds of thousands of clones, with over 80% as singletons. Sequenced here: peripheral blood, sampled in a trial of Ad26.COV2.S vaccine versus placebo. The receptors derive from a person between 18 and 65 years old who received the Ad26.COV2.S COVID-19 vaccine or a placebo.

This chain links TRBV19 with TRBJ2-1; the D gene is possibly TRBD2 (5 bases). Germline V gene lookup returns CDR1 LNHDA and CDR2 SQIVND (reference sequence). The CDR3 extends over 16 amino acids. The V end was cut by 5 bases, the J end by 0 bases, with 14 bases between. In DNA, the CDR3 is TGTGCCAGTAGTCAGGACTCGTGGAGCTCCTACAATGAGCAGTTCTTC. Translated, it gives CASSQDSWSSYNEQFF.

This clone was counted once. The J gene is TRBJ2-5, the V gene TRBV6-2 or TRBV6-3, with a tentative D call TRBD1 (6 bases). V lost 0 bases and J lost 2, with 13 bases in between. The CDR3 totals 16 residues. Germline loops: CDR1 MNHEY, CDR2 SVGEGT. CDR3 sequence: CASSYSSRQAQETQYF. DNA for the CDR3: TGTGCCAGCAGTTACTCAAGTAGACAGGCACAAGAGACCCAGTACTTC.

The CDR3 loop reads CASSLGPSPFF. CDR3 nucleotide sequence: TGTGCCAGCAGTTTGGGACCCTCCCCGTTCTTC. This chain links TRBV12-3 or TRBV12-4 with TRBJ2-1; tentatively, D is TRBD1 or TRBD2 (5 bases each). V dropped 3 bases and J dropped 15 bases, with 12 bases sitting between them. The CDR3 is 11 residues long.

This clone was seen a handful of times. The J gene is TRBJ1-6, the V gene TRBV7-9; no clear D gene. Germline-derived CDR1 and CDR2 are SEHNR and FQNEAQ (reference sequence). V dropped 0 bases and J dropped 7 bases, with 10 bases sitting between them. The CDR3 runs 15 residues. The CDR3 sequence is CASSLARQMNSPLHF. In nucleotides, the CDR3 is TGTGCCAGCAGCTTAGCTCGGCAGATGAATTCACCCCTCCACTTT.

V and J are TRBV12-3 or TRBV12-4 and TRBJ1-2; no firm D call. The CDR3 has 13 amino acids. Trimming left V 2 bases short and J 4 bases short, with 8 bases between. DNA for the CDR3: TGTGCCAGCAGTTTAAGGCGACCCTATGGCTACACCTTC. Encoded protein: CASSLRRPYGYTF.

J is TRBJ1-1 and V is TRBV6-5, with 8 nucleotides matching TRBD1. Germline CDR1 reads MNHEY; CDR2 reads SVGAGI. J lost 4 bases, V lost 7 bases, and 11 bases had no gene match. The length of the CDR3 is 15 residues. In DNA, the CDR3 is TGTGCCAGCATCCGGACAGGGAGGTTGGGCACTGAAGCTTTCTTT. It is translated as CASIRTGRLGTEAFF.

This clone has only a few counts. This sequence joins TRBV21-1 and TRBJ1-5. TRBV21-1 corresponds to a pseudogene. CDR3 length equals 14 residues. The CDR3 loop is CASSKSKSNQPQHF. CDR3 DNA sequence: TGTGCCAGCAGCAAATCTAAGAGCAATCAGCCCCAGCATTTT.